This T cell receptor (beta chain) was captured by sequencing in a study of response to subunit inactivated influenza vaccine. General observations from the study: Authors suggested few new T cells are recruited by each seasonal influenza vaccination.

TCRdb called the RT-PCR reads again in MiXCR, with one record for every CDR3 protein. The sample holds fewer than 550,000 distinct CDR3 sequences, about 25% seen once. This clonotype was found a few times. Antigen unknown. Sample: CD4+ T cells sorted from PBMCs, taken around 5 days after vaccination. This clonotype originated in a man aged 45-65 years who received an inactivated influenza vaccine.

DNA for the CDR3: TGTGCCACCCACTCAGGGCGCACAGATACGCAGTATTTT. Translated, it gives CATHSGRTDTQYF. This chain links TRBV12-3 or TRBV12-4 with TRBJ2-3; D is perhaps TRBD1 (5 bases). V shed 10 bases and J shed 1 base, with 12 bases lying between them. There are 13 residues in the CDR3.